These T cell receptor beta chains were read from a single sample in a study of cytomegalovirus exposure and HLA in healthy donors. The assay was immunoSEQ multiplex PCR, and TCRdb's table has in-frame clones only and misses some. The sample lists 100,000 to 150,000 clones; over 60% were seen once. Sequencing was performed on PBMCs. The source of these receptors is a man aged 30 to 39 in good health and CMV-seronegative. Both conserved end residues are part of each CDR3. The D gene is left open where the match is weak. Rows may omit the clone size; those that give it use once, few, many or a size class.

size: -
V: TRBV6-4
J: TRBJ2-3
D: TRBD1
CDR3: CASSDSGGGGTDTQYF
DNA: TGTGCCAGCAGTGATTCAGGGGGCGGTGGCACAGATACGCAGTATTTT

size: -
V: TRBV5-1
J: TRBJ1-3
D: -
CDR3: CASSQDSSGNTIYF
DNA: TGCGCCAGCAGCCAGGACAGCTCTGGAAACACCATATATTTT

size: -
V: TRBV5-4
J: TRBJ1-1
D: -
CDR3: CASSLGRTTEAFF
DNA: TGTGCCAGCAGCTTGGGGAGGACCACTGAAGCTTTCTTT

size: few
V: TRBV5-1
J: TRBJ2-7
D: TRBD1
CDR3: CASSPTGQGAYEQYF
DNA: TGCGCCAGCAGCCCGACGGGACAGGGGGCCTACGAGCAGTACTTC

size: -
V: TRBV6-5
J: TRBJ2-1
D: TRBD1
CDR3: CASSYRTGVNEQFF
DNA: TGTGCCAGCAGTTACAGGACAGGGGTCAATGAGCAGTTCTTC

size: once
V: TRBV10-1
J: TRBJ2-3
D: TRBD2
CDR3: CASSAGTSVTTQYF
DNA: TGCGCCAGCAGTGCCGGGACTAGCGTAACCACGCAGTATTTT

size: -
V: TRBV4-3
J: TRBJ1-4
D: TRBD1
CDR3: CASSQVNRDRLEKLFF
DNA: TGCGCCAGCAGCCAGGTAAACCGGGACAGGCTTGAAAAACTGTTTTTT

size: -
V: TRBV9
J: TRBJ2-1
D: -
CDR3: CASSVETVYNEQFF
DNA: TGTGCCAGCAGCGTAGAAACAGTATACAATGAGCAGTTCTTC

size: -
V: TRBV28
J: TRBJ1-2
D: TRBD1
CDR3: CASRPTGGIYGYTF
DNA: TGTGCCAGCAGACCGACAGGGGGCATCTATGGCTACACCTTC

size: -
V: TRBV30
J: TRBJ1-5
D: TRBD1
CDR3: CAWGGQGDQPQHF
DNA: TGTGCCTGGGGGGGACAGGGGGATCAGCCCCAGCATTTT

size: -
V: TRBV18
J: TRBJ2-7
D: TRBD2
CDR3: CASSLGLAGVWSYEQYF
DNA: TGTGCCAGCTCCCTGGGACTAGCGGGAGTTTGGTCCTACGAGCAGTACTTC

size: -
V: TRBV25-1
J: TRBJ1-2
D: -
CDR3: CASSESRDTNYGYAF
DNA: TGTGCCAGCAGTGAGTCCCGGGACACTAACTATGGCTACGCCTTC

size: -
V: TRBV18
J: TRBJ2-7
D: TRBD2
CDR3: CASSTSGSSYEQYF
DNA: TGTGCCAGCTCAACTAGCGGGAGTTCCTACGAGCAGTACTTC

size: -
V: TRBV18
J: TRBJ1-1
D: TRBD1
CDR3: CASSLTRDRDYTEAFF
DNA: TGTGCCAGCTCACTCACCCGGGACAGGGATTACACTGAAGCTTTCTTT